This T cell receptor beta chain is drawn from a study of T-cell memory formation after mild COVID-19. About the study: TCR clusters showed largely donor specificity.

The 5'RACE method, run with constant-segment primers, produced TCR alpha and TCR beta cDNA libraries (carrying sample barcodes and UMIs). MiXCR was run by TCRdb on the 5' RACE reads, yielding one entry per CDR3 protein. This sample has approximately 490,000 distinct CDR3 sequences; around 21% occur once, and the top ten carry approximately 12%. With 5 bases removed from V and 8 bases from J, the gap between germline ends came to 6 bases. Germline loops: CDR1 MGHRA, CDR2 YSYEKL. CDR3 size: 11 residues. Findings of the study overall: CD4/CD8 balance characterized clones contracting day 15 to 85, and CD4+ skew characterized later expanders. Of the contracting clones, CD4+ ones lay mainly in CM and EM, and CD8+ ones in EMRA.

With regard to this clonotype: The antigen is undetermined.

This receptor was identified in an adult woman who had mild COVID-19 (a few samples of this study predate the infection). Cell type and time point are not known. J is TRBJ2-2 and V is TRBV4-1, with no clear D. The sequencing sample was made of PBMCs or a T cell subset sorted from them (not recorded which). This CDR3 is CASSSMGELFF. As DNA, the CDR3 is TGCGCCAGCAGCAGCATGGGGGAGCTGTTTTTT.